This is a list of T cell receptor beta chains from one sample in a study of T cell responses to AZD1222 COVID-19 vaccine. Sequenced by immunoSEQ multiplex PCR; TCRdb stores in-frame clones only, minus some. There are 57,000 or so clones in the sample; around 81% occur only once, and 26% lies in the top ten. The material was peripheral blood, obtained 28 days after the second AZD1222 dose. The source of these receptors is an adult who received the AZD1222 COVID-19 vaccine. The CDR3 runs from the conserved cysteine through the conserved F or W. Each record gives: V gene, D gene, clone size, J gene, CDR3 length, CDR3 protein, CDR3 DNA. A D gene is named only where the DNA matches it firmly. The size of a clone is reported for some rows only, either as once, few or many, or as a class for expanded clones.

V: TRBV2; D: NA; size: NA; J: TRBJ1-4; length: 12; CDR3: CASHRANEKLFF; DNA: TGTGCCAGCCACAGGGCGAATGAAAAACTGTTTTTT
V: TRBV7-9; D: NA; size: NA; J: TRBJ1-2; length: 16; CDR3: CASSPTWGGAVYGYTF; DNA: TGTGCCAGCAGCCCAACCTGGGGGGGGGCTGTATATGGCTACACCTTC
V: TRBV30; D: NA; size: NA; J: TRBJ2-3; length: 12; CDR3: CAWSYTTDTQYF; DNA: TGTGCCTGGAGTTATACCACAGATACGCAGTATTTT
V: TRBV9; D: TRBD2; size: once; J: TRBJ2-1; length: 17; CDR3: CASSVGLREAGDLEQFF; DNA: TGTGCCAGCAGCGTAGGGTTGAGGGAAGCGGGGGACCTTGAGCAGTTCTTC
V: TRBV4-3; D: NA; size: NA; J: TRBJ2-3; length: 19; CDR3: CASSQESAIARANTDTQYF; DNA: TGCGCCAGCAGCCAAGAATCAGCGATAGCGCGAGCCAACACAGATACGCAGTATTTT
V: TRBV18; D: NA; size: NA; J: TRBJ2-1; length: 13; CDR3: CASSPLTSNEQFF; DNA: TGTGCCAGCTCACCACTAACTTCTAATGAGCAGTTCTTC
V: TRBV30; D: TRBD2; size: NA; J: TRBJ2-7; length: 16; CDR3: CAWSVRTSGILGQQYF; DNA: TGTGCCTGGAGTGTAAGAACTAGCGGGATCCTTGGCCAGCAGTACTTC
V: TRBV2; D: NA; size: NA; J: TRBJ2-1; length: 13; CDR3: CASSEAGATQQFF; DNA: TGTGCCAGCAGTGAAGCGGGGGCCACACAGCAGTTCTTC
V: TRBV9; D: TRBD1; size: once; J: TRBJ1-5; length: 15; CDR3: CASSRRTGGYEPQHF; DNA: TGTGCCAGCAGCCGGCGGACAGGGGGATACGAGCCCCAGCATTTT
V: TRBV5-1; D: NA; size: NA; J: TRBJ2-7; length: 15; CDR3: CASSLRGSGAYEQYF; DNA: TGCGCCAGCAGCTTGAGAGGGTCTGGAGCCTACGAGCAGTACTTC
V: TRBV5-5; D: NA; size: once; J: TRBJ2-7; length: 15; CDR3: CASSRSSGSSYEQYF; DNA: TGTGCCAGCAGCCGATCCTCCGGGAGCTCCTACGAGCAGTACTTC
V: TRBV30; D: NA; size: NA; J: TRBJ1-1; length: 14; CDR3: CAWRREGRDTEAFF; DNA: TGTGCCTGGAGGAGGGAGGGTAGGGACACTGAAGCTTTCTTT
V: TRBV28; D: TRBD1; size: NA; J: TRBJ1-2; length: 14; CDR3: CASKTGVANYGYTF; DNA: TGTGCCAGCAAAACAGGGGTGGCTAACTATGGCTACACCTTC
V: TRBV7-9; D: TRBD1; size: NA; J: TRBJ2-2; length: 14; CDR3: CASRSQGAIGELFF; DNA: TGTGCCAGCAGGTCTCAGGGGGCGATCGGGGAGCTGTTTTTT
V: TRBV3-1/TRBV3-2; D: NA; size: NA; J: TRBJ1-1; length: 16; CDR3: CASSPRGQLQNTEAFF; DNA: TGTGCCAGCAGCCCCCGCGGACAGTTACAGAACACTGAAGCTTTCTTT
V: TRBV20-1; D: NA; size: NA; J: TRBJ2-7; length: 14; CDR3: CSASAGSRIYEQYF; DNA: TGCAGTGCTAGTGCCGGGAGTCGGATCTACGAGCAGTACTTC
V: TRBV14; D: NA; size: NA; J: TRBJ2-7; length: 14; CDR3: CASSQGFPTYEQYF; DNA: TGTGCCAGCAGCCAAGGCTTTCCCACCTACGAGCAGTACTTC
V: TRBV4-1; D: NA; size: few; J: TRBJ1-6; length: 13; CDR3: CASSHPRDSPLHF; DNA: TGCGCCAGCAGCCACCCCAGGGATTCACCCCTCCACTTT
V: TRBV7-2; D: NA; size: few; J: TRBJ1-4; length: 13; CDR3: CASSVKLGEKLFF; DNA: TGTGCCAGCAGCGTTAAATTGGGTGAAAAACTGTTTTTT
V: TRBV7-2; D: TRBD1; size: NA; J: TRBJ2-7; length: 15; CDR3: CASSQTGTGNNEQYF; DNA: TGTGCCAGCAGCCAAACCGGGACAGGGAACAACGAGCAGTACTTC
V: TRBV28; D: TRBD1; size: few; J: TRBJ1-4; length: 14; CDR3: CASSFGQGVGKLFF; DNA: TGTGCCAGCAGTTTCGGGCAGGGGGTAGGAAAACTGTTTTTT
V: TRBV29-1; D: TRBD1; size: NA; J: TRBJ2-6; length: 18; CDR3: CSVDSGTGSLSGANVLTF; DNA: TGCAGCGTTGACTCCGGGACAGGGAGTCTTTCTGGGGCCAACGTCCTGACTTTC
V: TRBV5-1; D: TRBD1; size: NA; J: TRBJ1-2; length: 14; CDR3: CASSLFDREGGYTF; DNA: TGCGCCAGCAGCTTATTTGACAGGGAGGGTGGCTACACCTTC
V: TRBV5-4; D: TRBD1; size: NA; J: TRBJ1-1; length: 15; CDR3: CASSLRGPLNTEAFF; DNA: TGTGCCAGCAGCTTGAGGGGGCCCTTGAACACTGAAGCTTTCTTT
V: TRBV28; D: TRBD1; size: once; J: TRBJ2-2; length: 18; CDR3: CASSPPPLGQGNTGELFF; DNA: TGTGCCAGCAGTCCACCCCCTCTGGGACAGGGCAACACCGGGGAGCTGTTTTTT
V: TRBV9; D: TRBD1; size: NA; J: TRBJ2-7; length: 15; CDR3: CASSVEIQGIDEQYF; DNA: TGTGCCAGCAGCGTAGAGATACAGGGGATCGACGAGCAGTACTTC
V: TRBV6-7; D: NA; size: NA; J: TRBJ1-5; length: 12; CDR3: CASSSRCEPQHF; DNA: TGTGCCAGCAGTTCACGGTGCGAGCCCCAGCATTTT
V: TRBV7-2; D: NA; size: NA; J: TRBJ1-4; length: 15; CDR3: CASSLIWGRGEKLFF; DNA: TGTGCCAGCAGCTTAATTTGGGGGCGAGGTGAAAAACTGTTTTTT
V: TRBV28; D: TRBD1; size: NA; J: TRBJ1-5; length: 16; CDR3: CASRWDSGGGSQPQHF; DNA: TGTGCCAGCAGGTGGGATTCAGGGGGCGGATCTCAGCCCCAGCATTTT
V: TRBV14; D: NA; size: NA; J: TRBJ1-6; length: 15; CDR3: CASSRRRAGDSPLHF; DNA: TGTGCCAGCAGCCGCCGGAGGGCCGGGGATTCACCCCTCCACTTT
V: TRBV15; D: NA; size: NA; J: TRBJ1-2; length: 17; CDR3: CATSTDTTGIGGYGYTF; DNA: TGTGCCACCAGCACCGATACAACAGGGATCGGGGGCTATGGCTACACCTTC
V: TRBV6-5; D: NA; size: medium-sized; J: TRBJ2-2; length: 14; CDR3: CASSQGPGTGELFF; DNA: TGTGCCAGCTCACAGGGACCGGGCACCGGGGAGCTGTTTTTT
V: TRBV7-9; D: NA; size: NA; J: TRBJ1-2; length: 16; CDR3: CASSPPRGTRDGFYTF; DNA: TGTGCCAGCAGCCCCCCCAGGGGAACTAGGGACGGATTCTACACCTTC
V: TRBV4-3; D: TRBD1; size: NA; J: TRBJ2-1; length: 13; CDR3: CASSQSPGGVQFF; DNA: TGCGCCAGCAGCCAATCCCCAGGGGGCGTACAGTTCTTC
V: TRBV5-1; D: NA; size: NA; J: TRBJ2-6; length: 18; CDR3: CASSLTDSYLSGANVLTF; DNA: TGCGCCAGCAGCTTGACAGACAGCTACCTCTCTGGGGCCAACGTCCTGACTTTC